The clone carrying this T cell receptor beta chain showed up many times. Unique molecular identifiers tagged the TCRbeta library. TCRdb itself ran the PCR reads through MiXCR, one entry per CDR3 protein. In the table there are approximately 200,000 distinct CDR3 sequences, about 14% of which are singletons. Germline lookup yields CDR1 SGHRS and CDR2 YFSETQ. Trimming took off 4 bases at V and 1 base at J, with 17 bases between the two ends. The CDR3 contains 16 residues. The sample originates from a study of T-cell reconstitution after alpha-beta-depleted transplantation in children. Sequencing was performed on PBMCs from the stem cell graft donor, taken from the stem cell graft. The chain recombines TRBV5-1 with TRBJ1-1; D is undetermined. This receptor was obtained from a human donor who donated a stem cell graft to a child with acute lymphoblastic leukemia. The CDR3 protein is CASSTHPGGRNTEAFF. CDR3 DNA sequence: TGCGCCAGCAGCACGCACCCCGGCGGTCGGAACACTGAAGCTTTCTTT.